The clone carrying this T cell receptor (beta chain) turned up a few times. The antigen remains undetermined. The sample originates from a study of identical twins. The study, taken as a whole, reports: There was more out-of-frame TCR alpha sharing in monozygotic twins than models estimated. Alpha sequences out of frame and shared by twins had excess low generation probability. A cross-sectional statistical analysis, not follow-up of the same donors, supported the conclusions. Abundant beta clonotypes from cord blood had fewer insertions, unlike memory repertoires, which showed none.

Per the germline V gene, CDR1 is KGHSH and CDR2 is LQKENI. The CDR3 consists of 16 residues. Trimming stripped 0 bases from V and 6 bases from J, with 15 bases between. MiXCR was run by TCRdb on the 5' RACE reads, yielding one entry per CDR3 protein. The sample contains some 900,000 distinct CDR3 sequences, about 12% of which appear only once. The same data also contributed to another study, on yellow fever vaccine responses in identical twins.

The source of this sequence is a young woman in good health. Source material: PBMCs. V usage is TRBV18 and J usage is TRBJ1-5; TRBD1 is a possible D gene (5 bases). The DNA of the CDR3 is TGTGCCAGCTCACCACCCGGGACCCTGGGGAGTCAGCCCCAGCATTTT. Amino acid sequence: CASSPPGTLGSQPQHF.